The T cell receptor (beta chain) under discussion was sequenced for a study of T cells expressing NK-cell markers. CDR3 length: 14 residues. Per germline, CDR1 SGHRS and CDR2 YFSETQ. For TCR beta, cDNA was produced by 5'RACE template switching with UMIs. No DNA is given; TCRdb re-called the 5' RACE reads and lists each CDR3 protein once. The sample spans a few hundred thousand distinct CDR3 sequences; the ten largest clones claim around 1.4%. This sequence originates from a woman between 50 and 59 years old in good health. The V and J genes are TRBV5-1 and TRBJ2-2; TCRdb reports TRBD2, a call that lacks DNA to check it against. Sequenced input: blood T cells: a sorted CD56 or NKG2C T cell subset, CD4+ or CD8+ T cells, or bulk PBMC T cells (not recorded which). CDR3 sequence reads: CASQRQMNTGELFF.